This is a list of T cell receptor beta chains from one sample in a study of CD8 T cells in ankylosing spondylitis. One entry per CDR3 protein, called by TCRdb with MiXCR from the 5' RACE reads. This table has about 210,000 distinct CDR3 sequences, roughly 8.2% appearing once. The sequenced sample was blood, either unsorted or a sorted T cell fraction (not recorded which). Source of these receptors: a female donor with ankylosing spondylitis or in good health (not recorded which). CDR3s leave out the opening cysteine and the closing phenylalanine or tryptophan.

J,V,CDR3
TRBJ1-1,TRBV19,ASTLRGNTEAF
TRBJ2-7,TRBV18,ASSPITTGGLRNEQY
TRBJ1-3,TRBV13,ASSFIRQGDGNTIY
TRBJ2-3,TRBV15,ATSRDGRDTQY
TRBJ2-3,TRBV29-1,SVARQGGDTQY
TRBJ2-1,TRBV3-1,ASSRAGEQF
TRBJ2-3,TRBV29-1,VAIRDRVSDTQY
TRBJ2-3,TRBV9,ASSKLPTDTQY
TRBJ2-7,TRBV7-3,ASSRQGGTSSEQY
TRBJ1-1,TRBV12-5,ASGLTLLNTEAF
TRBJ2-6,TRBV6-2/TRBV6-3,ASSPRQASSSGANVLT
TRBJ2-7,TRBV7-2,ASSSQGPLGIEQY
TRBJ2-7,TRBV5-4,ASPDTNYEQY
TRBJ1-5,TRBV12-3/TRBV12-4,ASSLDGKQDQPQH
TRBJ2-6,TRBV12-3/TRBV12-4,ASSLFRDRVSGANVLT
TRBJ2-7,TRBV7-2,ASSLVGTYEQY
TRBJ2-7,TRBV7-2,ASSSRVGVMGGSEQY
TRBJ2-7,TRBV20-1,SAPLGAGGPSEQY
TRBJ2-5,TRBV7-9,ASSLRGTLTLETQY
TRBJ2-1,TRBV11-3,ASSLVPGGPNEQF
TRBJ2-1,TRBV5-4,VGGNEQF
TRBJ2-1,TRBV12-3/TRBV12-4,ASSPGAGGYNEQF
TRBJ1-2,TRBV7-9,ASSPNPGGAGYGYT
TRBJ1-5,TRBV20-1,SARPGQSYQPQH
TRBJ2-7,TRBV5-1,ASSLPTVQNYEQY
TRBJ2-4,TRBV6-2/TRBV6-3,ASSYSVRVAKNIQY
TRBJ1-2,TRBV2,ASSEARGRIYGYT
TRBJ2-5,TRBV29-1,SVDGRATQY
TRBJ1-5,TRBV20-1,SATGQTIYSNQPQH
TRBJ1-4,TRBV29-1,SGWDRKKLF
TRBJ1-3,TRBV18,ASSPTGSGNTIY
TRBJ2-3,TRBV5-1,ASSFRVGVDTQY
TRBJ2-1,TRBV6-5,ASSFQRDHNEQF
TRBJ2-5,TRBV20-1,SANGGRETQY
TRBJ1-6,TRBV14,ASSQNLRANSPLH
TRBJ1-2,TRBV12-3/TRBV12-4,ASSLAHTVGGELRNGYT
TRBJ1-5,TRBV30,AWNYHGQPQH
TRBJ2-3,TRBV4-3,ASSQDLAGGLGDTQY
TRBJ2-2,TRBV19,ASSPPTRGADTGELF
TRBJ1-2,TRBV20-1,SARDLQGVGYT
TRBJ2-1,TRBV7-2,ASSLPLSSYNEQF
TRBJ2-3,TRBV15,ATSRDSGTGQY
TRBJ2-7,TRBV20-1,SARDLMDVYEQY
TRBJ2-3,TRBV5-4,ASSPHRGTDTQY
TRBJ2-5,TRBV20-1,SALAGGPRVTQY
TRBJ1-1,TRBV18,ASSPGTGGLVEAF
TRBJ2-7,TRBV5-1,ASSLGPGSGFYEQY
TRBJ2-5,TRBV7-9,ASSLEGGRGN
TRBJ1-6,TRBV20-1,SAREIGGNSPLH
TRBJ1-2,TRBV7-2,ASSSGRNRLGT
TRBJ1-1,TRBV18,ASSPGTRNTEAF
TRBJ1-1,TRBV19,ASSMRTDEAF
TRBJ1-5,TRBV12-3/TRBV12-4,ASSFSGQPQH
TRBJ1-1,TRBV28,ASSPVRGLNTEAF
TRBJ2-7,TRBV18,ASSLETGAYEQY